The present entry profiles one T cell receptor beta chain with its context. The antigen remains unidentified. This record belongs to a study of post-analysis software for immune sequencing data. Unique-molecular-identifier-tagged TCR beta cDNA libraries were used. TCRdb re-analysed the PCR reads in MiXCR, keeping a single row per CDR3 protein. The table has roughly 670,000 distinct CDR3 sequences, about 60% seen once. The length of the CDR3 is 13 residues. CDR1 and CDR2 from the germline V gene are LGHDT and YNNKEL (reference sequence). The V gene lost 4 bases and the J gene lost 6 bases, with 13 bases spanning the gap. Points from the study as a whole: Comparison of patients with controls showed about 5 TRBV segments more frequent in patients, TRBV5-6, TRBV5-1 and TRBV20-1 among them.

Sequencing was done on a sample of blood. The source of this sequence is a girl under 10 years old with multiple sclerosis. J is TRBJ2-7 and V is TRBV3-1; D possibly uses TRBD1 or TRBD2 (5 bases each). CDR3 loop: CASSPRRDGEQYF. The CDR3 DNA is TGTGCCAGCAGCCCCCGAAGGGACGGCGAGCAGTACTTC.